This TCR beta chain was identified in a study of graft-versus-host responses after intestinal transplantation. Turning to the study itself: Every one of the recipients received anti-thymocyte globulin induction and afterwards took tacrolimus and steroids for 3 to 4 years.

Comment on this clone: Its antigen is not identified.

Sequenced by immunoSEQ multiplex PCR; TCRdb stores in-frame clones only, minus some. Found here are around 95,000 clones, roughly 90% of them singletons; the top ten hold about 0.9%. The receptor was derived from a human donor who was the organ donor for an intestinal transplant. The input for sequencing was unstimulated CD4+ T cells sorted from spleen or lymph node cells, taken before transplant.

As DNA, the CDR3 is TGTGCCAGCAGTCCACGGACAGGCGTTAATGAAAAACTGTTTTTT. This codes for CASSPRTGVNEKLFF. V usage is TRBV6-1 and J usage is TRBJ1-4; 7 nucleotides match TRBD1. V gave up 5 bases and J gave up 4 bases; unmatched junction bases: 7. The CDR3 spans 15 residues. CDR1 MNHNS and CDR2 SASEGT come from the germline V gene.